The 25 T cell receptor beta chains below come from one sample, sequenced in a study of blood T cell repertoires in COVID-19. Profiling relied on immunoSEQ multiplex PCR, and the TCRdb table lists in-frame clones only, not all of them. The table lists tens of thousands of clones, about nine tenths of them singletons. The sequenced sample was peripheral blood. The receptors shown here come from a woman older than 75 with acute or convalescent COVID-19.

The chain is built from TRBV28 and TRBJ2-1, with 10 positions matching TRBD1. The CDR3 extends over 15 amino acids. The germline V gene has CDR1 MDHEN and CDR2 SYDVKM. J lost 7 bases, V lost 10 bases, and 13 bases had no gene match. The CDR3 region has the DNA TGTGCCACCCAGATGCTGGGACAGGGGTGGAATGAGCAGTTCTTC. Residues: CATQMLGQGWNEQFF. The whole variable domain, remainder taken from reference TRBV28 and TRBJ2-1, is DVKVTQSSRYLVKRTGEKVFLECVQDMDHENMFWYRQDPGLGLRLIYFSYDVKMKEKGDIPEGYSVSREKKERFSLILESASTNQTSMYLCATQMLGQGWNEQFFGPGTRLTVL.

The rearrangement joins TRBV18 to TRBJ1-5; 10 nucleotides align to TRBD1. Per germline, CDR1 KGHSH and CDR2 LQKENI. Germline trimming cut 3 bases from V and 6 bases from J; bases unmatched to any gene: 2. The CDR3 is 14 residues long. CDR3 in DNA: TGTGCCAGCTCACCTGGGACAGGGGTTCAGCCCCAGCATTTT. Amino acid sequence: CASSPGTGVQPQHF.

V gene TRBV13 combines with J gene TRBJ1-5; no definite D call. The CDR3 covers 12 residues. V lost 5 bases and J 4 bases, leaving 6 bases between the germline ends. Germline V CDR1 and CDR2: PRHDT, FYEKMQ (reference sequence). This CDR3 is CASSKRNQPQHF. In DNA, the CDR3 is TGTGCCAGCAGCAAGAGAAATCAGCCCCAGCATTTT.

The rearrangement joins TRBV10-3 to TRBJ2-6; maybe TRBD1 (5 bases). Trimming removed 2 bases from V and 0 bases from J, with 5 bases in between. CDR3 length: 15 residues. Germline V lookup: CDR1 ENHRY, CDR2 SYGVKD. CDR3 nucleotides: TGTGCCATCAGTGAGCAGGGCTCTGGGGCCAACGTCCTGACTTTC. Translated: CAISEQGSGANVLTF.

This clone was detected only a few times. The J gene is TRBJ1-2, the V gene TRBV15; 10 bases are a match to TRBD1. The germline gives CDR1 LNHNV, CDR2 YYDKDF (reference sequence). Losses at the gene ends were 2 bases for V and 0 bases for J; bases not matched to a gene: 3. The CDR3 extends over 16 amino acids. The CDR3 sequence is CATSRPGQGTNYGYTF. CDR3 bases: TGTGCCACCAGCAGACCGGGACAGGGGACTAACTATGGCTACACCTTC.

The rearrangement links TRBV2 to TRBJ2-1, with D maybe TRBD2 (5 bases). V lost 5 bases to trimming and J lost 8 bases, with 13 bases between them. The germline V gene encodes CDR1 SNHLY and CDR2 FYNNEI. This CDR3 spans 13 amino acids. CDR3: CASSFPGRDEQFF. The CDR3 DNA reads as TGTGCCAGCAGTTTTCCGGGAAGGGATGAGCAGTTCTTC.

This sequence joins TRBV9 and TRBJ2-1; the D is unclear. The CDR3 spans 14 residues. The germline gives CDR1 SGDLS, CDR2 YYNGEE. The V end lost 0 bases, the J end lost 4 bases, and 8 bases lay between the germline ends. The CDR3: CASSVATPYNEQFF. In DNA, the CDR3 is TGTGCCAGCAGCGTAGCTACTCCGTACAATGAGCAGTTCTTC.

To note about this clone: Other nucleotide sequences from this sample produce the same CDR3. This chain links TRBV2 with TRBJ1-5; 11 nucleotides agree with TRBD1. The length of the CDR3 is 14 residues. The germline V gene encodes CDR1 SNHLY and CDR2 FYNNEI. J was trimmed by 4 bases and V by 8 bases; bases with no gene match: 4. In nucleotides, the CDR3 is TGTGCCAGCTCCGGGACAGGGGGAAATCAGCCCCAGCATTTT. Translation gives CASSGTGGNQPQHF.

This chain uses TRBV2 with TRBJ1-2, with 10 bases that match TRBD1. CDR3 size: 14 residues. The germline CDR1 and CDR2 sequences are SNHLY and FYNNEI. V was pared by 6 bases and J by 4 bases, with 5 bases of the junction left unmatched. CDR3 nucleotides: TGTGCCAGCAGGGGGACAGGGGCCCCCTATGGCTACACCTTC. Its protein is CASRGTGAPYGYTF. Variable domain in full (rest from reference TRBV2 and TRBJ1-2): EPEVTQTPSHQVTQMGQEVILRCVPISNHLYFYWYRQILGQKVEFLVSFYNNEISEKSEIFDDQFSVERPDGSNFTLKIRSTKLEDSAMYFCASRGTGAPYGYTFGSGTRLTVV.

This chain links TRBV4-1 with TRBJ2-1; D is unclear. The V and J ends lost 0 bases and 12 bases respectively, with 12 bases between them. From germline, CDR1 is MGHRA and CDR2 YSYEKL. This CDR3 has 13 residues. CDR3 DNA: TGCGCCAGCAGCCAAGATACAGCCCAGAGGCAGTTCTTC. This sequence encodes CASSQDTAQRQFF.

The V call is TRBV13, the J call TRBJ1-4, with D unresolved. The CDR3 has 13 amino acids. V dropped 2 bases and J dropped 8 bases, with 9 bases sitting between them. CDR1 and CDR2 (germline): PRHDT, FYEKMQ (reference sequence). In nucleotides, the CDR3 is TGTGCCAGCAGCTTATGGAGCGAGGAAAAACTGTTTTTT. Amino acid sequence: CASSLWSEEKLFF.

The V gene is TRBV27, the J gene TRBJ2-1; 7 nucleotides agree with TRBD1. Unmatched junction bases numbered 8, after V lost 4 bases and J lost 5 bases. There are 15 residues in the CDR3. Germline CDR1 MNHEY, CDR2 SMNVEV (reference sequence). This CDR3 reads CASSSPWTGDNEQFF. CDR3 nucleotide sequence: TGTGCCAGCAGTTCCCCCTGGACAGGTGACAATGAGCAGTTCTTC.

The CDR3 DNA sequence: TGTGCCAGCAGCCCACCACAGGGACGTGACGGGGAGCTGTTTTTT. It yields the protein CASSPPQGRDGELFF. The rearrangement uses TRBV5-4 and TRBJ2-2; maybe TRBD1 (6 bases). Germline CDR1 SGHNT, CDR2 YYREEE (reference sequence). Trimming removed 4 bases at V and 7 bases at J, with 17 bases between. CDR3 length equals 15 residues. The entire variable domain, with the rest obtained from reference TRBV5-4 and TRBJ2-2, is as follows: ETGVTQSPTHLIKTRGQQVTLRCSSQSGHNTVSWYQQALGQGPQFIFQYYREEENGRGNFPPRFSGLQFPNYSSELNVNALELDDSALYLCASSPPQGRDGELFFGEGSRLTVL.

This clone appeared once. This rearrangement joins TRBV5-1 to TRBJ1-3; 8 nucleotides align to TRBD1. From germline, CDR1 is SGHRS and CDR2 YFSETQ. With 4 bases clipped from V and 0 bases from J, the junction kept 3 bases outside the gene matches. The CDR3 is 15 residues long. CDR3 protein: CASSAGQGSGNTIYF. The CDR3 DNA is TGCGCCAGCAGCGCCGGACAGGGCTCTGGAAACACCATATATTTT.

The chain carries TRBV5-1 and TRBJ1-2; tentative D call: TRBD1 (6 bases). V was shortened by 2 bases and J by 0 bases, with 11 bases between the two germline ends. CDR3 size: 15 residues. The germline CDR1 and CDR2 sequences are SGHRS and YFSETQ. CDR3 nucleotides: TGCGCCAGCAGCTTAGGACAGAAGACTAACTATGGCTACACCTTC. This sequence encodes CASSLGQKTNYGYTF.

The rearrangement joins TRBV12-5 to TRBJ2-1; 10 nucleotides align to TRBD2. The germline CDR1 and CDR2 sequences are LGHNT and FRNRAP. The CDR3 has 13 residues. The J segment lost 5 bases and the V segment lost 6 bases, leaving 1 base of the junction unmatched. Here the CDR3 reads CASGGLADNEQFF. The CDR3 nucleotides read TGTGCTAGTGGCGGACTAGCGGACAATGAGCAGTTCTTC.

V usage is TRBV7-9 and J usage is TRBJ1-2; 7 nucleotides match TRBD1. Germline loops: CDR1 SEHNR, CDR2 FQNEAQ (reference sequence). The CDR3 runs to 12 residues. The V segment lost 5 bases and the J segment 7 bases; nucleotides outside the gene matches: 4. The CDR3 coding sequence is TGTGCCAGCAGCGCGACAGGGCTTGGCTACACCTTC. Translating gives CASSATGLGYTF.

This chain connects TRBV14 to TRBJ2-1, with a tentative D call TRBD2 (5 bases). Germline V gives CDR1 SGHDN, CDR2 FVKESK. The CDR3 covers 14 residues. Trimming took off 4 bases at V and 4 bases at J, with 11 bases between the two ends. CDR3 sequence reads: CASSPLLGYNEQFF. The DNA for the CDR3 is TGTGCCAGCAGCCCCCTACTAGGTTACAATGAGCAGTTCTTC. The full variable domain, in which reference TRBV14 and TRBJ2-1 provide the parts outside the CDR3, is EAGVTQFPSHSVIEKGQTVTLRCDPISGHDNLYWYRRVMGKEIKFLLHFVKESKQDESGMPNNRFLAERTGGTYSTLKVQPAELEDSGVYFCASSPLLGYNEQFFGPGTRLTVL.

This clone was seen only a few times. The rearrangement uses TRBV5-1 and TRBJ2-7; TRBD2 aligns across 7 bases. CDR1 is SGHRS and CDR2 is YFSETQ in the germline V gene. The junction had 4 bases not matched to a gene; V was cut back by 0 bases and J by 1 base. This CDR3 spans 15 amino acids. The CDR3 here is CASSLEAGVSYEQYF. CDR3 DNA: TGCGCCAGCAGCTTGGAGGCGGGGGTATCCTACGAGCAGTACTTC.

The chain is built from TRBV28 and TRBJ1-2, with a tentative D call TRBD1 (5 bases). The CDR3 runs 13 residues. The V end was cut by 7 bases, the J end by 3 bases, with 12 bases between. Germline V lookup: CDR1 MDHEN, CDR2 SYDVKM. CDR3: CASIGGSDYGYTF. The CDR3 DNA is TGTGCCAGCATCGGGGGGTCGGACTATGGCTACACCTTC.

In DNA, the CDR3 is TGTGCCAGTAGTACAACAGGGTCCACTGAAGCTTTCTTT. Translation: CASSTTGSTEAFF. J is TRBJ1-1 and V is TRBV19; tentative D call: TRBD1 (6 bases). Trimming cost V 4 bases and J 4 bases, with 10 bases left between them. Germline assignment: CDR1 LNHDA and CDR2 SQIVND (reference sequence). The CDR3 is 13 amino acids.

The V call is TRBV19, the J call TRBJ2-5; 8 nucleotides agree with TRBD2. Trimming cost V 10 bases and J 4 bases; bases outside gene matches: 14. The CDR3 extends over 15 amino acids. Per the germline V gene, CDR1 is LNHDA and CDR2 is SQIVND (reference sequence). CDR3 sequence (DNA): TGTGCCACCACTCCCACACTAGCGGCTCGAGAGACCCAGTACTTC. Translated, it gives CATTPTLAARETQYF.

This clone was detected only a few times. This chain connects TRBV5-4 to TRBJ1-2; 7 bases are a match to TRBD1. V was clipped by 4 bases and J by 8 bases; unmatched bases: 11. The CDR3 totals 14 residues. Germline V gene lookup returns CDR1 SGHNT and CDR2 YYREEE (reference sequence). This CDR3 is CASSGLRQGNGYTF. In DNA form, the CDR3 reads TGTGCCAGCAGCGGACTGAGACAGGGAAACGGCTACACCTTC.

In this sample, this clone turned up once. The CDR3 loop reads CASSDRGGVAEQYF. For the CDR3, the DNA is TGTGCCAGCAGTGATCGCGGGGGGGTTGCCGAGCAGTACTTC. This rearrangement joins TRBV25-1 to TRBJ2-7; TRBD2 matches 9 bases. Per the germline V gene, CDR1 is MGHDK and CDR2 is SYGVNS. The CDR3 covers 14 residues. V was clipped by 3 bases and J by 6 bases; unmatched bases: 6.

CDR3 residues: CASSLYQGSEAFF. CDR3 nucleotides: TGTGCCAGCAGCCTTTATCAGGGCTCTGAAGCTTTCTTT. V usage is TRBV28 and J usage is TRBJ1-1, with D possibly being TRBD1 (5 bases). The CDR3 extends over 13 amino acids. V was clipped by 6 bases and J by 6 bases, with 14 bases between them. The germline V gene encodes CDR1 MDHEN and CDR2 SYDVKM.